In this sample, the clone carrying this TCR beta chain turned up a few times. The antigen remains unidentified. MiXCR, run by TCRdb on the reads, gives a single entry per CDR3 protein. The table lists a few hundred thousand distinct CDR3 sequences, roughly 42% of them singletons. The data are from a study of T cell repertoires in cytomegalovirus infection. Across the study: TCR beta signatures that were public indicated CMV infection and matching HLA type. Broader study findings: HLA-C-restricted CMV-specific TCR beta clonotypes prevailed in the ex vivo response.

The CDR3 has 15 amino acids. The germline CDR1 and CDR2 sequences are SGHAT and FQNNGV. V lost 4 bases to trimming and J lost 6 bases; unmatched junction nucleotides: 10. The clonotype comes from a human donor in good health (CMV status not recorded). Some clones in this sample may be carry-over from other donors' samples. The V and J genes are TRBV11-2 and TRBJ2-3; 7 bases are shared with TRBD1. The material was cultured PBMCs, obtained from culture after CMV antigen stimulation. CDR3 DNA sequence: TGTGCCAGCAGCTCCGGGACAGCCTTCAGGGATACGCAGTATTTT. Translated, it gives CASSSGTAFRDTQYF.